This TCR beta chain was identified during a study of human T cells and chemical hapten exposure. This clonotype was found many times. Sample time point: patch test 1, 2 weeks after DPC sensitization. Sample treatment: therapeutic diphenylcyclopropenone sensitization with weekly scalp DPC. CDR3 length equals 13 residues. Germline V gene lookup returns CDR1 SGHTA and CDR2 FQGNSA. The V end lost 2 bases, the J end lost 7 bases, and 11 bases lay between the germline ends. As handled by the study authors: Per sample, the median was 95,638 TCRs, with values from 23,224 to 690,600. TCRdb fed the RACE reads into MiXCR, producing one record per CDR3 protein. What appears here as the V and J calls and clone size reflects TCRdb's work, not the paper's. The top ten clones hold 3% to 3.5% of a sample with about 71,000 distinct CDR3 sequences, 9.8% of them seen once.

The clonotype comes from a woman aged 40 to 49 with alopecia areata. Some clones in this sample may be carry-over from other donors' samples. The J gene is TRBJ1-2, the V gene TRBV7-2, with a possible D match to TRBD1 (5 bases). Specimen: whole blood, collected in connection with sensitization to the hapten diphenylcyclopropenone (DPC). CDR3 sequence reads: CASSLPGRSGYTF. The CDR3 DNA is TGTGCCAGCAGCTTACCAGGGCGGAGTGGCTACACCTTC.